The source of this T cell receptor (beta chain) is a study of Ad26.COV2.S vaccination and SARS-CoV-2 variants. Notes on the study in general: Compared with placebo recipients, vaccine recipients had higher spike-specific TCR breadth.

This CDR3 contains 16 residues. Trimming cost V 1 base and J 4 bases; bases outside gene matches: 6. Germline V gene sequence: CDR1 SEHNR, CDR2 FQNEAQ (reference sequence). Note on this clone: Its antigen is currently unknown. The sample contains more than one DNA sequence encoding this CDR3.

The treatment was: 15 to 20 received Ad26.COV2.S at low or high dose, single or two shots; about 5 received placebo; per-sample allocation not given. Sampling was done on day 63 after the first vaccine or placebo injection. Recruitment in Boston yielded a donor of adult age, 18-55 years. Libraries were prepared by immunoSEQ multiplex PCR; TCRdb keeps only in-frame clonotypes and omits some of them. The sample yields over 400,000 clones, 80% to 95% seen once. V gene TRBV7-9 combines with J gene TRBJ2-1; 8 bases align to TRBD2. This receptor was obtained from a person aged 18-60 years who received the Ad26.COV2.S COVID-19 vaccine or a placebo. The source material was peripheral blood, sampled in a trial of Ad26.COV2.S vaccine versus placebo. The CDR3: CASSLGVAGGYNEQFF. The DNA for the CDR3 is TGTGCCAGCAGCTTAGGGGTGGCGGGGGGTTACAATGAGCAGTTCTTC.